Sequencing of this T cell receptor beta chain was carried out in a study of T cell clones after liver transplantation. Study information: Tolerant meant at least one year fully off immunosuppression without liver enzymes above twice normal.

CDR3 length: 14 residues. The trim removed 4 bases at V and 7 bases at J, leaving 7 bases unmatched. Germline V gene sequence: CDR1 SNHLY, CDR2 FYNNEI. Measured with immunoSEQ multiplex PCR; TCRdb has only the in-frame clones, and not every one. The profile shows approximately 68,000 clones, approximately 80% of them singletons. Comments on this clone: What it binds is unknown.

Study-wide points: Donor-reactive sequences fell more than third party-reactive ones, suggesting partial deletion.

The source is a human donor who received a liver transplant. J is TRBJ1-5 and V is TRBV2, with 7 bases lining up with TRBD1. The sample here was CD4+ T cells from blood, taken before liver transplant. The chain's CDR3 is CASSVGIRGQPQHF. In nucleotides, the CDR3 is TGTGCCAGCAGTGTAGGGATCAGGGGGCAGCCCCAGCATTTT.